The present T cell receptor beta chain was sequenced within a study of CD8 T cells in ankylosing spondylitis. Findings and caveats of the study: Clones linked to the disease showed a CD8+ phenotype. They occurred at relatively low frequencies in peripheral blood.

Germline V gene lookup returns CDR1 MNHEY and CDR2 SVGAGI. This CDR3 has 13 residues. V lost 4 bases, J lost 5 bases, and 11 bases lay in between. There are many counts of this clonotype. Its matching antigen is unknown. TCRdb processed the 5' RACE reads anew with MiXCR; each CDR3 protein has one entry. The sample includes 200,000 to 300,000 distinct CDR3 sequences, about 10% of them seen just once. This TCR came from a male donor with ankylosing spondylitis or in good health (not recorded which). Source material: blood, either unsorted or a sorted T cell fraction (not recorded which). The chain combines TRBV6-5 with TRBJ2-5; tentatively, D is TRBD1 (7 bases). In DNA, the CDR3 is TGTGCCAGCAGTTGGTCAGGGGGGGAGACCCAGTACTTC. Encoded protein: CASSWSGGETQYF.